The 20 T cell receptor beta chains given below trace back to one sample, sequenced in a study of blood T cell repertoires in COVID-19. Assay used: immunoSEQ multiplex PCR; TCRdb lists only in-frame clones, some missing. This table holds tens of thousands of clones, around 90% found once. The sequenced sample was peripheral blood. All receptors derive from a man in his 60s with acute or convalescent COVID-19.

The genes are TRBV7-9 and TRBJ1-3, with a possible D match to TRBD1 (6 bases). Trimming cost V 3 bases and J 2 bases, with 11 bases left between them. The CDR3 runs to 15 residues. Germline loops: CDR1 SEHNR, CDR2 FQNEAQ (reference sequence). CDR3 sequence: CASSFPTGTGNTIYF. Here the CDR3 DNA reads TGTGCCAGCAGCTTCCCCACAGGGACTGGAAACACCATATATTTT.

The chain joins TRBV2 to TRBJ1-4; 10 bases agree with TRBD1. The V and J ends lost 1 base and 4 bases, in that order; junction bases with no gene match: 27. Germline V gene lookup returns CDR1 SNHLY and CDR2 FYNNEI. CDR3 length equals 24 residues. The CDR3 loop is CASSEEAPTGGTNREPYNNEKLFF. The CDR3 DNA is TGTGCCAGCAGTGAAGAGGCTCCGACAGGGGGCACCAATAGAGAGCCCTATAATAATGAAAAACTGTTTTTT.

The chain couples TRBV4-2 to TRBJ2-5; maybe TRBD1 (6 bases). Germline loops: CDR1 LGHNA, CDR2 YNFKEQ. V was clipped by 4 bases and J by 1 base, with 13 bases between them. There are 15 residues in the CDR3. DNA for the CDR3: TGTGCCAGCAGCCGGACCGCAGGGGTCCAAGAGACCCAGTACTTC. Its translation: CASSRTAGVQETQYF.

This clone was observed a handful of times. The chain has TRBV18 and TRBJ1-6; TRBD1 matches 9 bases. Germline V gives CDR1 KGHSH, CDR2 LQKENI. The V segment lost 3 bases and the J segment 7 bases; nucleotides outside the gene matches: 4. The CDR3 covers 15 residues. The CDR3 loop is CASSPGQGLNSPLHF. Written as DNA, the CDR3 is TGTGCCAGCTCACCGGGACAGGGCCTCAATTCACCCCTCCACTTT.

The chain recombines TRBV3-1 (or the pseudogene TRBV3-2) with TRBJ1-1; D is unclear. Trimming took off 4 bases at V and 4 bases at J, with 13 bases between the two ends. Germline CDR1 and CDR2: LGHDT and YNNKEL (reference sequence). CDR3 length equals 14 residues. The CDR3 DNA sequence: TGTGCCAGCAGCCTTAGGAGGGTGACCACTGAAGCTTTCTTT. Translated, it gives CASSLRRVTTEAFF.

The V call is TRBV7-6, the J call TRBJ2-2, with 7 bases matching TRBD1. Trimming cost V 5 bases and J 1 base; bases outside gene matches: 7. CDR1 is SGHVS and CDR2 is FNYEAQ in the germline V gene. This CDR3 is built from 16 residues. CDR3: CASSPTQGWNTGELFF. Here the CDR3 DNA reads TGTGCCAGCAGCCCCACACAGGGGTGGAACACCGGGGAGCTGTTTTTT.

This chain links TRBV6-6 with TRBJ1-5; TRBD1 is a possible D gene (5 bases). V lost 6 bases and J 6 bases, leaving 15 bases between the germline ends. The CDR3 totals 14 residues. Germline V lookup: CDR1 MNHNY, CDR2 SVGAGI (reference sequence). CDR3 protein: CASSPQGSGQPQHF. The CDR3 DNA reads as TGTGCCAGCAGCCCCCAGGGTTCGGGTCAGCCCCAGCATTTT.

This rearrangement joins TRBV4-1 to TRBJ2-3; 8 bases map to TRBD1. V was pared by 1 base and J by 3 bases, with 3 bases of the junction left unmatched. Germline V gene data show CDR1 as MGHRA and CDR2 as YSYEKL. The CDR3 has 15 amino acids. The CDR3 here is CASSQAGQVTDTQYF. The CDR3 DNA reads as TGCGCCAGCAGCCAAGCGGGACAGGTTACAGATACGCAGTATTTT.

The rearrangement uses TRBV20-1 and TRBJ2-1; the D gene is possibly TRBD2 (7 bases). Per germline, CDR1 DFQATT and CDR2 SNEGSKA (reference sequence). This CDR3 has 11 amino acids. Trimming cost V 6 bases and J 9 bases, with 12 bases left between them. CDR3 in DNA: TGCAGTGCGGGGGGGCCGGGTGAGCAGTTCTTC. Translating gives CSAGGPGEQFF.

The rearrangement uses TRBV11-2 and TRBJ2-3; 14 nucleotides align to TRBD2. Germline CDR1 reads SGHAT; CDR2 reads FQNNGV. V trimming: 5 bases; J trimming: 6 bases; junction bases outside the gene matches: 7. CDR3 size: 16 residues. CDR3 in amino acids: CASSLRTSGGRDTQYF. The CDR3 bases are TGTGCCAGCAGCCTTAGGACTAGCGGGGGGCGGGATACGCAGTATTTT.

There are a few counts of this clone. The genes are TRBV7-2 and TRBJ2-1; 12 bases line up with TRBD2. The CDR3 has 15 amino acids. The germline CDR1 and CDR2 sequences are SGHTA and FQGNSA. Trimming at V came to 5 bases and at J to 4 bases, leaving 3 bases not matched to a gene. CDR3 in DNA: TGTGCCAGCAGCCTTACTAGCGGGGGGTACAATGAGCAGTTCTTC. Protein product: CASSLTSGGYNEQFF.

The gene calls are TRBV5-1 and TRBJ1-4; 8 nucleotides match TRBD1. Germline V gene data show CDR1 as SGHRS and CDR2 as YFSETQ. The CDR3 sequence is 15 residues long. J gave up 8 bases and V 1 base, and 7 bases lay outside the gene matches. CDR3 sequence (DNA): TGCGCCAGCAGCTTGACCGGACAGGGTGGGGAAAAACTGTTTTTT. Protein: CASSLTGQGGEKLFF.

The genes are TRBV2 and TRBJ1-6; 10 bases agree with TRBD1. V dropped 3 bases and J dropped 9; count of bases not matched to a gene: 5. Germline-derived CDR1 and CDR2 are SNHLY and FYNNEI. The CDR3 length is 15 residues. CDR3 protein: CASSEEGQGPSPLHF. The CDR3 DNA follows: TGTGCCAGCAGTGAGGAGGGACAGGGGCCTTCACCCCTCCACTTT.

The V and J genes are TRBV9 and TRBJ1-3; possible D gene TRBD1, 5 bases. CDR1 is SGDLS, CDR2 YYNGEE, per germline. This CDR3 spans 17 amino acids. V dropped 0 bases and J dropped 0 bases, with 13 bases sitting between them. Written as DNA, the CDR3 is TGTGCCAGCAGCGTAGATCCAGGGACTGTCTCTGGAAACACCATATATTTT. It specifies CASSVDPGTVSGNTIYF.

CDR3 region: CASSLTGDPNTGELFF. The CDR3 nucleotides are TGCGCCAGCAGTCTCACAGGGGATCCCAACACCGGGGAGCTGTTTTTT. V is TRBV10-1 and J is TRBJ2-2, with TRBD1 matching over 7 bases. V was pared by 5 bases and J by 2 bases, with 8 bases of the junction left unmatched. Germline V gene lookup returns CDR1 WNHNN and CDR2 SYGVQD (reference sequence). The CDR3 is made up of 16 amino acids.

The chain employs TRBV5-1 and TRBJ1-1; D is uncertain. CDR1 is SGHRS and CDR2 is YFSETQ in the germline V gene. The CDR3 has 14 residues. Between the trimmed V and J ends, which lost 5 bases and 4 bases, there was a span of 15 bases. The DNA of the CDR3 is TGCGCCAGCAGACCCAATAGCGTTGGCACTGAAGCTTTCTTT. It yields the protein CASRPNSVGTEAFF.

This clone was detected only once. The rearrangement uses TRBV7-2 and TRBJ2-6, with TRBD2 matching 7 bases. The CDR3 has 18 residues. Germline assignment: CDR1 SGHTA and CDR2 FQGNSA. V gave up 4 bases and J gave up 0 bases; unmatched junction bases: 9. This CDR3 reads CASSSLGGGSSGANVLTF. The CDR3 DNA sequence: TGTGCCAGCAGCTCCCTCGGGGGAGGGAGCTCTGGGGCCAACGTCCTGACTTTC.

CDR3 DNA: TGTGCCAGCAGTCTAGCGGGGGGATCGTACGAGCAGTACTTC. Its protein is CASSLAGGSYEQYF. This chain links TRBV6-2 or TRBV6-3 with TRBJ2-7; TRBD2 matches at 11 bases. V lost 5 bases and J lost 4; bases outside the gene matches: 4. From germline, CDR1 is MNHEY and CDR2 SVGEGT. The CDR3 covers 14 residues.

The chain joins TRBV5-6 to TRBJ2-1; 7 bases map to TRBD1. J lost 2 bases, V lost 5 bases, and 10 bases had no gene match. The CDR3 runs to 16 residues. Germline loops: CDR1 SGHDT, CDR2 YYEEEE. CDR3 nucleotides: TGTGCCAGCAGTCTTTCGACAGGGAAAACCTACAATGAGCAGTTCTTC. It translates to CASSLSTGKTYNEQFF.

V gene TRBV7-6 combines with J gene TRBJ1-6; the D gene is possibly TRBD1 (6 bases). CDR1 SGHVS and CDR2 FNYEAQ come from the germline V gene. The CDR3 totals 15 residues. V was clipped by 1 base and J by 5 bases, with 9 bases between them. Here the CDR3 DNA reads TGTGCCAGCAGCTTAGGGGACACCAATAATTCACCCCTCCACTTT. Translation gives CASSLGDTNNSPLHF.